This passage covers 23 T cell receptor beta chains from one sample sequenced in a study of molecular identifiers for immune sequencing clone quantification. TCRdb reprocessed the PCR reads with MiXCR, giving one entry per CDR3 protein. The sample gives 550,000 to 750,000 distinct CDR3 sequences, 20% of which show up once; roughly 0.85% is in the top ten. The sample comprised naive CD8+ T cells from blood, with Jurkat cell RNA spiked in. Subset defined: FACS-sorted CD8+CD4-CCR7+CD45RA+ naive T cells. These receptors came from a human donor in good health. Some libraries in this study had Jurkat cell RNA spiked in.

This clonotype was found a few times. At one end, the junction sequence differs from germline, possibly due to a read error. The chain joins TRBV4-3 to TRBJ1-1, with 7 positions matching TRBD1. CDR3 length: 16 residues. Germline V gene lookup returns CDR1 LGHNA and CDR2 YSLEER. This CDR3 is CASRQDRAGMNTEAFF. The CDR3 coding sequence is TGCGCCAGCAGACAAGACAGGGCGGGGATGAACACTGAAGCTTTCTTT.

This clonotype was seen ten or more times. V gene TRBV7-2 combines with J gene TRBJ1-1; unclear D gene. Trimming removed 4 bases at V and 0 bases at J, with 12 bases between. CDR3 length: 15 residues. Germline V CDR1 and CDR2: SGHTA, FQGNSA. CDR3 loop: CASSSPTTVNTEAFF. Written as DNA, the CDR3 is TGTGCCAGCAGCTCCCCCACGACGGTGAACACTGAAGCTTTCTTT.

Many counts were recorded for this clonotype. The chain links TRBV7-2 to TRBJ1-1; TRBD1 is a possible D gene (6 bases). Germline V CDR1 and CDR2: SGHTA, FQGNSA. The CDR3 covers 13 residues. Trimming stripped 2 bases from V and 7 bases from J, with 11 bases between. CDR3 DNA sequence: TGTGCCAGCAGCTTATGGGGGGCGGGTGAAGCTTTCTTT. Protein sequence: CASSLWGAGEAFF.

The V call is TRBV10-2, the J call TRBJ2-3, with a weak D call TRBD2 (5 bases). V lost 8 bases and J lost 3, with 24 bases in between. Per the germline V gene, CDR1 is WSHSY and CDR2 is SAAADI. This CDR3 spans 17 amino acids. The CDR3 protein is CASGVSVDGKRTDTQYF. DNA for the CDR3: TGCGCCAGCGGGGTCTCGGTGGACGGGAAAAGGACAGATACGCAGTATTTT.

Comments on this clonotype: One base away lies a much larger clone, so this may be a sequencing read error. This chain's CDR3 is CATSRVQGGYEQYF. The CDR3 DNA reads TGTGCCACCAGCAGAGTTCAGGGGGGCTACGAGCAGTACTTC. The genes are TRBV15 and TRBJ2-7, with D perhaps TRBD1 (7 bases). The germline CDR1 and CDR2 sequences are LNHNV and YYDKDF (reference sequence). Trimming removed 1 base at V and 3 bases at J, with 10 bases between. The CDR3 extends over 14 amino acids.

This clonotype occurred many times. The chain couples TRBV4-1 to TRBJ2-7; the match to TRBD1 covers 10 bases. The CDR3 has 14 residues. Germline lookup yields CDR1 MGHRA and CDR2 YSYEKL. The V segment lost 5 bases and the J segment 5 bases; nucleotides outside the gene matches: 6. DNA for the CDR3: TGCGCCAGCAGCAGCGGGACAGGGGCCAACGAGCAGTACTTC. Its translation is CASSSGTGANEQYF.

In regard to this clonotype: This may be a read error, as it is one base from a much larger clone. The chain employs TRBV4-3 and TRBJ2-3; maybe TRBD1 (5 bases). Germline V gene data show CDR1 as LGHNA and CDR2 as YSLEER. V was shortened by 8 bases and J by 0 bases, with 15 bases between the two germline ends. The CDR3 length is 15 residues. DNA for the CDR3: TGCGCCAGCGGACAAGATATAAGTAGCACAGATACGCAGTATTTT. This translates into CASGQDISSTDTQYF.

There are a few counts of this clonotype. V gene TRBV4-3 combines with J gene TRBJ2-7, with TRBD1 identical over 7 bases. This CDR3 region has 14 residues. V was pared by 4 bases and J by 7 bases, with 10 bases of the junction left unmatched. CDR1 LGHNA and CDR2 YSLEER come from the germline V gene. CDR3 sequence (DNA): TGCGCCAGCAGCCTCCGACAGGGATCGGGTGAGCAGTACTTC. It codes for CASSLRQGSGEQYF.

This clonotype has a handful of counts. The CDR3 DNA sequence: TGTGCCAGCAGCTTCGGGACTAGCGGGAGGGGGAACACCGGGGAGCTGTTTTTT. This gives the protein CASSFGTSGRGNTGELFF. The V call is TRBV13, the J call TRBJ2-2, with 16 bases that match TRBD2. CDR1 is PRHDT and CDR2 is FYEKMQ in the germline V gene (reference sequence). J gave up 1 base and V 3 bases, and 2 bases lay outside the gene matches. The CDR3 totals 18 residues.

This clonotype was seen a handful of times. This chain links TRBV6-5 with TRBJ1-1, with 7 bases lining up with TRBD1. CDR3 length: 12 amino acids. Trimming took 5 bases from V and 5 from J; bases not matched to a gene: 2. Germline assignment: CDR1 MNHEY and CDR2 SVGAGI. The CDR3 loop reads CASSDRVTEAFF. DNA of the CDR3: TGTGCCAGCAGTGACAGGGTGACTGAAGCTTTCTTT.

This clonotype turned up a few times. This rearrangement joins TRBV7-6 to TRBJ2-6; D is ambiguous. The CDR3 has 15 residues. The germline CDR1 and CDR2 sequences are SGHVS and FNYEAQ. V was shortened by 2 bases and J by 0 bases, with 5 bases between the two germline ends. This chain's CDR3 is CASSLPPSGANVLTF. CDR3 in DNA: TGTGCCAGCAGCTTACCTCCCTCTGGGGCCAACGTCCTGACTTTC.

With respect to this clonotype: A much larger clone differs from this one at a single base, so this may be a read error. V and J are TRBV2 and TRBJ1-1; weak D call: TRBD1 (6 bases). The V and J ends lost 11 bases and 3 bases respectively, with 10 bases between them. The CDR3 totals 11 residues. The germline V gene has CDR1 SNHLY and CDR2 FYNNEI. CDR3 protein: CALQGYTEAFF. CDR3 nucleotide sequence: TGTGCCTTACAGGGCTACACTGAAGCTTTCTTT.

This clonotype has at least ten counts. The J gene is TRBJ2-1, the V gene TRBV4-3; 12 bases align to TRBD1. The V gene's germline CDR1 is LGHNA and CDR2 YSLEER. The CDR3 is 15 residues long. V gave up 3 bases and J gave up 6 bases; unmatched junction bases: 3. CDR3 sequence reads: CASSQGQGAPNEQFF. CDR3 nucleotides: TGCGCCAGCAGCCAGGGACAGGGGGCCCCCAATGAGCAGTTCTTC.

There are many counts of this clonotype. The chain combines TRBV7-9 with TRBJ2-5, with D unresolved. Trimming stripped 1 base from V and 2 bases from J, with 11 bases between. Germline V gene data show CDR1 as SEHNR and CDR2 as FQNEAQ (reference sequence). The CDR3 sequence is 15 residues long. The CDR3 spells CASSLVGPQQETQYF. DNA of the CDR3: TGTGCCAGCAGCTTAGTAGGACCGCAACAAGAGACCCAGTACTTC.

This chain uses TRBV6-5 with TRBJ2-7; 7 nucleotides line up with TRBD2. Germline lookup yields CDR1 MNHEY and CDR2 SVGAGI. This CDR3 contains 14 residues. Trimming at V came to 2 bases and at J to 4 bases, leaving 5 bases not matched to a gene. The CDR3 nucleotides are TGTGCCAGCAGTTACGGGCTAGCGGAATACGAGCAGTACTTC. It specifies CASSYGLAEYEQYF.

This clonotype was counted many times. This chain uses TRBV11-2 with TRBJ2-6; D is ambiguous. The germline V gene encodes CDR1 SGHAT and CDR2 FQNNGV. Trimming pared 5 bases from V and 0 bases from J, leaving 17 bases between. The CDR3 spans 18 residues. CDR3 nucleotides: TGTGCCAGCAGCCCCTGGGTCGTTTCGAACTCTGGGGCCAACGTCCTGACTTTC. It codes for CASSPWVVSNSGANVLTF.

This clonotype was seen more than once but under ten times. The chain employs TRBV9 and TRBJ2-1; tentatively, D is TRBD2 (7 bases). With 2 bases removed from V and 8 bases from J, the gap between germline ends came to 17 bases. The germline V gene encodes CDR1 SGDLS and CDR2 YYNGEE. This CDR3 spans 15 amino acids. CDR3 in DNA: TGTGCCAGCAGCGTGGGAGGGGGGAGTCGAGATGAGCAGTTCTTC. Its protein product is CASSVGGGSRDEQFF.

Turning to this clonotype: A much larger clone differs by one base, so this may be a read error. J is TRBJ1-1 and V is TRBV6-1; D gene uncertain. The CDR3 has 16 amino acids. Looked up from germline, CDR1 is MNHNS and CDR2 is SASEGT. V was cut by 7 bases and J by 0 bases, with 18 bases left in between. Here the CDR3 DNA reads TGTGCCAGCACCCCGGAACAGTTCTTCATGAACACTGAAGCTTTCTTT. It is translated as CASTPEQFFMNTEAFF.

This clonotype has ten or more counts. CDR3: CASSIPPGGSSNEKLFF. The CDR3 DNA reads TGTGCCAGCAGCATTCCCCCCGGGGGCTCTTCTAATGAAAAACTGTTTTTT. The rearrangement uses TRBV7-9 and TRBJ1-4; tentative D call: TRBD1 (6 bases). This CDR3 comprises 17 residues. Germline V lookup: CDR1 SEHNR, CDR2 FQNEAQ (reference sequence). The germline V and J ends were trimmed by 5 bases and 3 bases, with 19 bases remaining between them.

This clonotype appeared many times. The J gene is TRBJ2-5, the V gene TRBV7-9; 8 nucleotides line up with TRBD1. The length of the CDR3 is 15 residues. CDR1 and CDR2 (germline): SEHNR, FQNEAQ (reference sequence). J lost 2 bases, V lost 3 bases, and 5 bases had no gene match. Here the CDR3 reads CASSFRGPNQETQYF. The CDR3 DNA follows: TGTGCCAGCAGCTTCAGGGGGCCGAATCAAGAGACCCAGTACTTC.

This clonotype was recorded at least ten times. In nucleotides, the CDR3 is TGTGCCAGCAGTTACGTGGGGGCTGGCGAGCAGTACTTC. It yields the protein CASSYVGAGEQYF. This chain links TRBV6-6 with TRBJ2-7; a weak D match, TRBD1 (6 bases). The ends were cut back, 2 bases at V and 6 bases at J, with 11 bases in the middle. In germline, CDR1 is MNHNY, CDR2 SVGAGI (reference sequence). The CDR3 sequence is 13 residues long.

The V call is TRBV28, the J call TRBJ2-7, with a possible D match to TRBD2 (6 bases). The V and J ends lost 6 bases and 0 bases respectively, with 21 bases between them. The CDR3 has 17 amino acids. Per the germline V gene, CDR1 is MDHEN and CDR2 is SYDVKM. CDR3 bases: TGTGCCAGCAGACAAAAAGTGGGGGGTCCGACCTCCTACGAGCAGTACTTC. The encoded protein is CASRQKVGGPTSYEQYF.

This clonotype was observed a few times. The chain uses TRBV6-4 and TRBJ2-5, with unresolved D. The CDR3 runs to 13 residues. Germline V gene lookup returns CDR1 MRHNA and CDR2 SNTAGT. The V gene lost 2 bases and the J gene lost 7 bases, with 11 bases spanning the gap. CDR3 bases: TGTGCCAGCAGTGACAAGGGAAAGGGGACCCAGTACTTC. Protein: CASSDKGKGTQYF.